This T cell receptor beta chain was retrieved from a study of blood T cell repertoires in COVID-19. Study background: There were acute and convalescent COVID-19 samples, and they came from the United States, Italy and Spain.

In germline, CDR1 is MNHEY, CDR2 SVGEGT. Trimming cost V 6 bases and J 3 bases, with 15 bases left between them. The CDR3 covers 15 residues. Original handling: Counts of nucleated cells, estimated from reference gene primer amplification, were obtained. Method: immunoSEQ multiplex PCR; TCRdb's copy keeps in-frame clones and lacks some. Clone size and V and J calls were adopted from that table, with D and trimming inferred from the DNA. The sample includes 89,000 or so clones, around 88% of them seen just once. Sequenced material: peripheral blood. The rearrangement joins TRBV6-2 or TRBV6-3 to TRBJ1-5; D might be TRBD1 (6 bases). This clonotype was sampled from a man aged 50 to 60 with active COVID-19. The CDR3 region is CASSRIPGDNQPQHF. CDR3 nucleotides: TGTGCCAGCAGCCGAATCCCAGGGGACAATCAGCCCCAGCATTTT.